One and the same sample provided the 23 T cell receptor beta chains below, sequenced in a study of tumor and adjacent non-tumor tissue in lung cancer. Three rounds of nested PCR, following a modified ARM-PCR protocol, produced the TCRbeta library. TCRdb re-derived calls from the multiplex PCR reads in MiXCR, one entry per CDR3 protein. The profile covers roughly 67,000 distinct CDR3 sequences, with around 76% appearing a single time and 35% to 55% taken by the ten largest. The template was RNA from unsorted bulk tissue. More than 3 cm separated this lung sample from the edge of the tumor. The sequencing sample was made of distant non-tumor lung tissue. These receptors were collected from a man aged 55 to 70 with non-small cell lung cancer.

Worth noting for this clonotype: This CDR3 is missing its conserved last phenylalanine or tryptophan, likely due to a read error. The chain recombines TRBV28 with TRBJ1-3, with TRBD1 as a possible D gene (5 bases). CDR3 length: 16 amino acids. Germline assignment: CDR1 MDHEN and CDR2 SYDVKM. The CDR3: CASSLFGTGSGNTIYL. In DNA, the CDR3 is TGTGCCAGCAGCTTATTTGGGACGGGCTCTGGAAACACCATATATCTT.

Turning to this clonotype: At one end the junction does not follow the germline gene, possibly because of a read error. The chain employs TRBV6-6 and TRBJ2-1, with D perhaps assigned TRBD1 or TRBD2 (5 bases each). CDR3 length equals 16 residues. From germline, CDR1 is MNHNY and CDR2 SVGAGI (reference sequence). The CDR3 DNA reads as TGTGTCAGCAGTTACTCGAGGGGTGGGAGTCTCCCTGAGCAGTTCTTC. Its translation: CVSSYSRGGSLPEQFF.

This clonotype has a count of ten or more. The CDR3, as DNA: TGTGCCAGCAGCCCGACTAGCGGGTCTGTTAATGAGCAGTTCTTC. Translating gives CASSPTSGSVNEQFF. The chain links TRBV5-4 to TRBJ2-1; 10 bases align to TRBD2. The junction had 8 bases not matched to a gene; V was cut back by 4 bases and J by 7 bases. The CDR3 covers 15 residues. Germline lookup yields CDR1 SGHNT and CDR2 YYREEE (reference sequence). The complete variable domain, with remaining parts taken from reference TRBV5-4 and TRBJ2-1, reads ETGVTQSPTHLIKTRGQQVTLRCSSQSGHNTVSWYQQALGQGPQFIFQYYREEENGRGNFPPRFSGLQFPNYSSELNVNALELDDSALYLCASSPTSGSVNEQFFGPGTRLTVL.

To note about this clonotype: Sequence at one end of the junction differs from germline and may be a read error. The gene calls are TRBV5-6 and TRBJ2-5; no definite D call. The CDR3 spans 14 residues. The V gene's germline CDR1 is SGHDT and CDR2 YYEEEE. CDR3 in amino acids: CANSLATREETQYF. The CDR3 DNA reads as TGTGCCAACAGCTTGGCCACCCGAGAAGAGACCCAGTATTTC.

A note on this clonotype: Its ends do not fully match the called genes, so a read error is possible. V is TRBV7-8 and J is TRBJ2-7; D is unresolved. CDR3 length: 14 residues. Germline V gene data show CDR1 as SGHVS and CDR2 as FQNEAQ. This CDR3 reads CANSLSSRNHEQYF. For the CDR3, the DNA is TGTGCCAACAGCTTATCTTCGCGGAACCACGAGCAGTACTTC. Full variable domain (rest looked up from reference TRBV7-8 and TRBJ2-7): GAGVSQSPRYKVAKRGQDVALRCDPISGHVSLFWYQQALGQGPEFLTYFQNEAQLDKSGLPSDRFFAERPEGSVSTLKIQRTQQEDSAVYLCANSLSSRNHEQYFGPGTRLTVT.

Only one count was recorded for this clonotype. This CDR3 is CASDGQGPADTQYF. CDR3 nucleotide sequence: TGTGCCAGCGATGGACAGGGTCCGGCAGATACGCAGTATTTT. This chain uses TRBV11-2 with TRBJ2-3; 8 nucleotides match TRBD1. The CDR3 loop spans 14 amino acids. V gave up 8 bases and J gave up 4 bases; unmatched junction bases: 8. Germline V CDR1 and CDR2: SGHAT, FQNNGV.

The chain joins TRBV28 to TRBJ2-1, with a weak D call TRBD2 (6 bases). V dropped 6 bases and J dropped 8 bases, with 20 bases sitting between them. Per the germline V gene, CDR1 is MDHEN and CDR2 is SYDVKM. The CDR3 totals 15 residues. The DNA of the CDR3 is TGTGCCAGCAGAGGTCTCCTATCGGGAGTCTATGAGCAGTTCTTC. Amino acid sequence: CASRGLLSGVYEQFF.

Details on this clonotype: This may be a read error, as it is one base from a much larger clone. The genes are TRBV5-4 and TRBJ2-3; 9 bases match TRBD1. This CDR3 is 14 amino acids long. Germline V gene sequence: CDR1 SGHNT, CDR2 YYREEE (reference sequence). Unmatched junction bases numbered 4, after V lost 4 bases and J lost 4 bases. The CDR3 sequence: CASSPGQGSDTQYF. The DNA for the CDR3 is TGTGCCAGCAGCCCGGGACAGGGATCAGATACGCAGTATTTT.

Comment on this clonotype: The germline gene is not matched at one end of the junction; a read error may be the cause. The chain recombines TRBV6-6 with TRBJ2-7; D is undetermined. Germline assignment: CDR1 MNHNY and CDR2 SVGAGI (reference sequence). The CDR3 consists of 15 residues. Written as DNA, the CDR3 is TGTGCCAGCAGTTACGTTCAGCCCAATTCCTACAAGCAATACTTC. Amino acids: CASSYVQPNSYKQYF.

J is TRBJ2-7 and V is TRBV20-1; D is uncertain. The CDR3 loop spans 12 amino acids. CDR1 and CDR2 (germline): DFQATT, SNEGSKA (reference sequence). The V gene lost 6 bases and the J gene lost 2 bases, with 11 bases spanning the gap. The CDR3 region has the DNA TGCAGTGCCCCGGATAACCCCTACGAGCAGTACTTC. Its translation: CSAPDNPYEQYF.

Remarks on this clonotype: At one end the junction does not follow the germline gene, possibly because of a read error. DNA for the CDR3: TGTGCCGGCAGCCAATCCGAGTTGGTAGTTGGGGGCGAGCAATACTTC. It is translated as CAGSQSELVVGGEQYF. V and J are TRBV14 and TRBJ2-7; a possible D gene is TRBD1 (6 bases). CDR3 length: 16 amino acids. CDR1 is SGHDN and CDR2 is FVKESK in the germline V gene. Looking up the rest from reference TRBV14 and TRBJ2-7 gives the full variable domain: EAGVTQFPSHSVIEKGQTVTLRCDPISGHDNLYWYRRVMGKEIKFLLHFVKESKQDESGMPNNRFLAERTGGTYSTLKVQPAELEDSGVYFCAGSQSELVVGGEQYFGPGTRLTVT.

On this clonotype itself: The conserved phenylalanine or tryptophan is not found at the CDR3 terminus, so this likely reflects a read error. This rearrangement joins TRBV30 to TRBJ2-1; the D gene is possibly TRBD2 (6 bases). Germline loops: CDR1 GTSNPN, CDR2 SVGIG (reference sequence). CDR3 length: 15 amino acids. V was shortened by 5 bases and J by 4 bases, with 18 bases between the two germline ends. The DNA for the CDR3 is TGTGCCTGGGAAAACGACGGGAGCTCATACAATGAGCAGTTCCTC. Residues: CAWENDGSSYNEQFL.

There are a few counts of this clonotype. This sequence joins TRBV6-1 and TRBJ1-5; 9 bases fit TRBD1. CDR3 length: 16 residues. With 5 bases clipped from V and 0 bases from J, the junction kept 5 bases outside the gene matches. Germline CDR1 MNHNS, CDR2 SASEGT. CDR3 DNA sequence: TGTGCCAGCAGTTACCGGGACAGGGCTAGCAATCAGCCCCAGCATTTT. Amino acids: CASSYRDRASNQPQHF.

Comments on this clonotype: A read error may account for a junction end that differs from germline. This chain uses TRBV11-1 with TRBJ2-2; D possibly corresponds to TRBD2 (5 bases). The CDR3 totals 14 residues. Germline V gene lookup returns CDR1 SGHAT and CDR2 FQDESV (reference sequence). As DNA, the CDR3 is TGTGCCAGCAGCTATACTAGTGGCATCGGGGAGCTAGTCTTT. Translation gives CASSYTSGIGELVF.

The rearrangement joins TRBV6-1 to TRBJ1-5; no clear D. The germline V gene has CDR1 MNHNS and CDR2 SASEGT. Trimming cost V 10 bases and J 5 bases, with 15 bases left between them. The CDR3 is made up of 13 amino acids. CDR3 sequence: CANDETPYQPQHF. In DNA form, the CDR3 reads TGTGCCAACGATGAAACCCCCTATCAGCCCCAGCATTTT.

Points on this clonotype: This may stem from a read error, because a much larger clone lies one nucleotide away. The rearrangement links TRBV2 to TRBJ2-5; D might be TRBD1 (6 bases). The CDR3 is 14 amino acids. Germline assignment: CDR1 SNHLY and CDR2 FYNNEI. CDR3 protein: CDSRVGHQGETQYF. In DNA form, the CDR3 reads TGTGACAGCAGAGTGGGACACCAAGGGGAGACCCAGTACTTC.

Remarks on this clonotype: Relative to the germline gene, one junction end is altered; a read error may explain this. The chain is built from TRBV15 and TRBJ2-7; D gene unclear. The CDR3 totals 14 residues. Germline assignment: CDR1 LNHNV and CDR2 YYDKDF (reference sequence). The CDR3 here is CATSRGKDGYEQYF. CDR3 nucleotides: TGCGCCACCAGCAGAGGCAAGGATGGTTACGAGCAGTACTTC.

The V call is TRBV24-1, the J call TRBJ2-1; the D gene is possibly TRBD2 (5 bases). CDR1 and CDR2 (germline): KGHDR, SFDVKD. This CDR3 spans 16 amino acids. V lost 5 bases and J lost 0, with 13 bases in between. The CDR3 loop reads CATSALSGNSYNEQFF. The CDR3 nucleotides read TGTGCCACCAGTGCTTTAAGCGGTAACTCCTACAATGAGCAGTTCTTC.

The chain uses TRBV6-1 and TRBJ2-1; 8 bases are a match to TRBD2. Losses at the gene ends were 6 bases for V and 7 bases for J; bases not matched to a gene: 11. CDR3 length equals 15 residues. CDR1 is MNHNS, CDR2 SASEGT, per germline. Here the CDR3 reads CASSATSARRNEQFF. The CDR3 nucleotides are TGTGCCAGCAGCGCGACTAGCGCCAGGAGGAATGAGCAGTTCTTC.

This clonotype occurred a few times. V gene TRBV9 combines with J gene TRBJ1-1; D is uncertain. Germline-derived CDR1 and CDR2 are SGDLS and YYNGEE. V was cut by 4 bases and J by 1 base, with 17 bases left in between. The CDR3 length is 16 residues. Written as DNA, the CDR3 is TGTGCCAGCAGCCCGGGGAGTAGAATGGGGAACACTGAAGCTTTCTTT. It codes for CASSPGSRMGNTEAFF.

On this clonotype: The junction and the germline gene differ at one end; a read error may be behind it. This CDR3 reads CSVTGDDYGYSF. The CDR3 DNA reads as TGTAGCGTGACTGGCGACGACTATGGCTACAGCTTC. The rearrangement uses TRBV29-1 and TRBJ1-2, with D uncertain. Germline assignment: CDR1 SQVTM and CDR2 ANQGSEA. This CDR3 contains 12 residues. Complete variable domain (other parts from reference TRBV29-1 and TRBJ1-2): SAVISQKPSRDICQRGTSLTIQCQVDSQVTMMFWYRQQPGQSLTLIATANQGSEATYESGFVIDKFPISRPNLTFSTLTVSNMSPEDSSIYLCSVTGDDYGYSFGSGTRLTVV.

Note on this clonotype: This clone may be a read error of a much larger clone one base away. The V and J genes are TRBV20-1 and TRBJ2-1; 11 bases map to TRBD1. This CDR3 has 15 residues. Germline CDR1 is DFQATT and CDR2 is SNEGSKA (reference sequence). The chain's CDR3 is CSARGGDRGANGQFF. CDR3 coding DNA: TGCAGTGCTAGAGGGGGGGACAGGGGGGCCAATGGGCAGTTCTTC.

About this clonotype: This may arise from a read error, as a much more abundant clone is one base away. J is TRBJ2-3 and V is TRBV20-1; 9 positions agree with TRBD2. CDR1 and CDR2 (germline): DFQATT, SNEGSKA (reference sequence). The CDR3 totals 15 residues. CDR3 DNA sequence: TGCAGTGCTAGGGGGCTAGCGGGGAACACAGATATGCAGTATTTT. It translates to CSARGLAGNTDMQYF.